Below, 10 T cell receptor beta chains from the same sample are listed, as sequenced in a study of T cells in Graves' hyperthyroidism and ophthalmopathy. The investigators amplified TCR beta CDR3 regions from RNA transcripts. HTBI primers were the set used in a first-round RT-PCR of the TCR CDR3. A single record per CDR3 protein comes from TCRdb applying MiXCR to the multiplex PCR reads. The table has about 560,000 distinct CDR3 sequences, around 14% seen once; the top ten hold 6.5% to 8%. Sequencing was performed on blood. The receptors originated from a woman in her twenties or thirties with Graves' hyperthyroidism.

V gene TRBV27 combines with J gene TRBJ1-5; D perhaps matches TRBD1 (5 bases). Trimming shortened V by 4 bases and J by 5 bases, and 9 bases separated the two germline ends. The CDR3 totals 13 residues. Germline CDR1 and CDR2: MNHEY and SMNVEV (reference sequence). CDR3 loop: CASSSGAHQPQHF. The CDR3 DNA follows: TGTGCCAGCAGTTCCGGGGCTCATCAGCCCCAGCATTTT.

A word on this clonotype: A read error may explain this, as a much larger clone is one base away. This sequence joins TRBV6-5 and TRBJ2-7; D might be TRBD1 or TRBD2, each matching 5 bases. Trimming shortened V by 0 bases and J by 3 bases, and 12 bases separated the two germline ends. The CDR3 runs 15 residues. Per germline, CDR1 MNHEY and CDR2 SVGAGI. The CDR3 loop reads CASSYSVDGGYEQYF. CDR3 sequence (DNA): TGTGCCAGCAGTTACTCGGTAGATGGGGGCTACGAGCAGTACTTC.

This clonotype was observed at least ten times. The chain is built from TRBV7-2 and TRBJ1-2; D gene uncertain. The germline V and J ends were trimmed by 6 bases and 6 bases, with 17 bases remaining between them. Germline CDR1 reads SGHTA; CDR2 reads FQGNSA. The CDR3 extends over 14 amino acids. CDR3 sequence reads: CASRELESWNGYTF. DNA of the CDR3: TGTGCCAGCAGAGAACTCGAGTCGTGGAATGGCTACACCTTC.

In the case of this clonotype: Given a much more abundant clone one base away, this may be a read error. V is TRBV4-1 and J is TRBJ2-5; 13 bases are a match to TRBD2. The CDR3 is made up of 18 amino acids. Unmatched junction bases numbered 11, after V lost 4 bases and J lost 3 bases. Per the germline V gene, CDR1 is MGHRA and CDR2 is YSYEKL. The CDR3 sequence: CASSRVPTGTSGEETQYF. The CDR3 DNA reads as TGCGCCAGCAGCCGAGTGCCAACCGGGACTAGCGGGGAAGAGACCCAGTACTTC.

This clonotype has a handful of counts. The chain employs TRBV7-2 and TRBJ2-2; no clear D. Trimming removed 2 bases at V and 7 bases at J, with 14 bases between. This CDR3 has 15 residues. The germline CDR1 and CDR2 sequences are SGHTA and FQGNSA. The CDR3 loop is CASSLSRGKGGELFF. The CDR3 DNA follows: TGTGCCAGCAGCTTATCACGCGGAAAGGGCGGGGAGCTGTTTTTT. Full variable domain (remainder filled in from reference TRBV7-2 and TRBJ2-2): GAGVSQSPSNKVTEKGKDVELRCDPISGHTALYWYRQSLGQGLEFLIYFQGNSAPDKSGLPSDRFSAERTGGSVSTLTIQRTQQEDSAVYLCASSLSRGKGGELFFGEGSRLTVL.

This chain links TRBV7-2 with TRBJ2-1, with D possibly TRBD2 on 6 matching bases. Germline CDR1 is SGHTA and CDR2 is FQGNSA. The CDR3 runs 16 residues. V dropped 9 bases and J dropped 10 bases, with 28 bases sitting between them. CDR3 protein: CARSPSGPQLPLEQFF. The DNA of the CDR3 is TGTGCCAGAAGCCCAAGCGGGCCTCAACTCCCTTTGGAGCAGTTCTTC. The full variable domain, with the rest looked up from reference TRBV7-2 and TRBJ2-1, is GAGVSQSPSNKVTEKGKDVELRCDPISGHTALYWYRQSLGQGLEFLIYFQGNSAPDKSGLPSDRFSAERTGGSVSTLTIQRTQQEDSAVYLCARSPSGPQLPLEQFFGPGTRLTVL.

The chain recombines TRBV12-5 with TRBJ1-2; unclear D gene. Trimming stripped 2 bases from V and 2 bases from J, with 6 bases between. The length of the CDR3 is 13 residues. In germline, CDR1 is LGHNT, CDR2 FRNRAP. The CDR3 loop is CASGLNGNYGYTF. The CDR3 bases are TGTGCTAGTGGTTTGAATGGCAACTATGGCTACACCTTC.

This clonotype was detected a few times. The rearrangement joins TRBV5-1 to TRBJ1-3; D is undetermined. The ends were cut back, 4 bases at V and 0 bases at J, with 8 bases in the middle. There are 14 residues in the CDR3. Germline CDR1 and CDR2: SGHRS and YFSETQ. The CDR3 region is CASSEANSGNTIYF. The DNA of the CDR3 is TGCGCCAGCAGCGAGGCGAACTCTGGAAACACCATATATTTT. Looking up the rest from reference TRBV5-1 and TRBJ1-3 gives the full variable domain: KAGVTQTPRYLIKTRGQQVTLSCSPISGHRSVSWYQQTPGQGLQFLFEYFSETQRNKGNFPGRFSGRQFSNSRSEMNVSTLELGDSALYLCASSEANSGNTIYFGEGSWLTVV.

A word on this clonotype: This clone may be a read error of a much larger clone one base away. The V and J genes are TRBV24-1 and TRBJ2-7; 7 bases fit TRBD2. Germline-derived CDR1 and CDR2 are KGHDR and SFDVKD. Trimming removed 1 base from V and 3 bases from J; junction bases left unmatched: 8. The CDR3 spans 16 residues. The CDR3 loop is CATSDFTRGGSYEQYF. Written as DNA, the CDR3 is TGTGCCACCAGTGATTTCACTAGAGGCGGGAGCTACGAGCAGTACTTC.

This clonotype was seen many times. The chain joins TRBV7-8 to TRBJ2-7; D may correspond to TRBD1 or TRBD2 (6 bases each). Germline V gene lookup returns CDR1 SGHVS and CDR2 FQNEAQ. This CDR3 region has 14 residues. The ends were cut back, 1 base at V and 4 bases at J, with 11 bases in the middle. The CDR3 nucleotides are TGTGCCAGCAGCTTAGGTAGGGGGGTATACGAGCAGTACTTC. Translation gives CASSLGRGVYEQYF.